Detailed here is one TCR beta chain. Its antigen remains unidentified. Base-call qualities are not available, and no considerably larger clone is one nucleotide away. Taken from the germline V gene, the CDR1 and CDR2 loops are SGHRS and YFSETQ. V loses 2 bases, J loses 1 base, and the germline ends lie 13 bases apart. There are 16 amino acids in the CDR3, from cysteine to phenylalanine inclusive. Kept here is only the CDR3 DNA, which spans 48 bases and is read in frame from base 1. The method was the immunoSEQ multiplex PCR assay. RNA was extracted from all samples and reverse transcribed into cDNA, which served as template for TCR sequencing. First-strand cDNA was synthesized with SuperScript III using a 2:1 mix of oligo-dT and random hexamers. A synthetic immune receptor repertoire was used to measure amplification bias, and any remaining bias was corrected computationally. In the original analysis: Raw reads were preprocessed to remove errors, and CDR3 was defined according to IMGT conventions as the region from the conserved cysteine to phenylalanine. Clonality was computed as 1 minus the Shannon entropy, with the entropy normalized by log2 of the number of productive unique TCRs. Scalp TCRbeta sequences were cross-referenced with sorted blood CD4 and CD8 repertoires so that the CD4 or CD8 identity of scalp clones could be inferred. Not all clones reach the TCRdb copy of this immuneACCESS table, which keeps in-frame sequences only. Checked studies attribute under half of the gap to unresolved V genes and leave the rest unexplained. D and trimming come from the DNA, and the V and J calls and clone size come from that table. This sample holds 6,000 or so clones; around three fifths were observed only once. Jointly, the top ten make up over 6.5% of the sample.

The sample originates from a study of CD8+ T cells in alopecia areata (dated by TCRdb to 2016 to 2019). Notes on the research overall: Treated patients were enrolled in an open-label pilot trial of oral tofacitinib at 5 to 10 mg twice daily for moderate-to-severe alopecia areata. Patients stayed on tofacitinib for 6 to 18 months and then had 6 months of follow-up off drug so that delayed response and recurrence could be assessed. In treated patients, disease severity was measured using the SALT score, which gives the percentage of scalp surface area affected. The study used high-throughput TCRbeta sequencing to examine T cell clonal expansion in alopecia areata, in both the C3H/HeJ mouse model and human patients. Human TCRbeta sequencing covered scalp tissue and sorted CD4+ and CD8+ peripheral blood T cells from patchy and totalis/universalis alopecia areata patients and healthy controls. Tofacitinib-treated patients had biopsies at baseline and at 4 and 24 weeks of treatment, with a later scalp biopsy in several patients. Scalp clonality was compared among normal scalp (n=4), patchy alopecia areata scalp (n=8), and alopecia totalis/universalis scalp (n=8). The RNA source kit depended on sample type: the PAXgene miRNA kit for fixed scalp, the miRNeasy kit for PBMCs, and the RNeasy kit for mouse skin. immunoSEQ multiplex PCR using 35 Vbeta forward primers and 13 Jbeta reverse primers was used to amplify TCRbeta CDR3 regions. Overall study outcomes, separate from this receptor: Many expanded lesional clones were found to persist in scalp and blood during tofacitinib treatment, and relapse after treatment cessation may be partly explained by this persistence. Tofacitinib significantly lowered scalp clonality and the number of expanded CD8+ clones among the top 100 scalp clones. Compared with mice, TCR sequences shared between patients were less clear, possibly partly because of HLA diversity across the patient population. Unlike mouse skin, where gammadelta T cells dominate, normal human skin contains resident alphabeta T cells that get sequenced too, which complicates analysis of the scalp TCR repertoire. Compared with normal scalp, lesional scalp, particularly in alopecia totalis/universalis, had higher clonality and more expanded CD8+ clones, which suggests antigenic drive. Because the treated cohort was small and had only one nonresponder, larger studies are needed to examine links between baseline CD8+ expansion and response.

What the treatment or condition label conveys for this sample: oral pan-JAK inhibitor, 5-10 mg twice daily. From alopecia areata patients, peripheral blood was collected along with lesional scalp punch biopsies. Human scalp biopsies went straight into PAXgene tissue containers for immediate fixation. The receptor was derived from a human donor with alopecia areata. The sequences come from skin, collected between weeks 30 and 35, from a patient treated with tofacitinib. The chain is encoded by TRBV5-1 joined to TRBJ2-1, with TRBD1 tentatively as D gene (5 bases match). For the CDR3, the sequence is CASSLSTVYSYNEQFF. In nucleotides, the sequence is TGCGCCAGCAGCTTATCGACAGTATATTCCTACAATGAGCAGTTCTTC.